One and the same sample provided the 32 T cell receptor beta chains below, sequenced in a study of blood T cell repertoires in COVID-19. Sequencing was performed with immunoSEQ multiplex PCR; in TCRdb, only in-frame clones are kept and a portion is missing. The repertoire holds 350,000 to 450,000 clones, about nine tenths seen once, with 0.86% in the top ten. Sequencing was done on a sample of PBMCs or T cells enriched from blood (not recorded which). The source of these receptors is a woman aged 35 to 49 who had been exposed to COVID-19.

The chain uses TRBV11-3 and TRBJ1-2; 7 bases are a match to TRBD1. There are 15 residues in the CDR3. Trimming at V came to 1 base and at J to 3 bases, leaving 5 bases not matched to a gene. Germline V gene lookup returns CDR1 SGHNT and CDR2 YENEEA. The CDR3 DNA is TGTGCCAGCAGCTTAGGATGGACAGGCGACTATGGCTACACCTTC. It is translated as CASSLGWTGDYGYTF.

CDR3 sequence: CASSPGLAARPTYEQYF. The CDR3 DNA reads as TGCGCCAGCAGCCCGGGACTAGCGGCGAGGCCTACCTACGAGCAGTACTTC. The genes are TRBV5-1 and TRBJ2-7; 11 positions match TRBD2. V lost 4 bases, J lost 2 bases, and 11 bases stayed unmatched. The V gene's germline CDR1 is SGHRS and CDR2 YFSETQ. CDR3 length: 17 amino acids.

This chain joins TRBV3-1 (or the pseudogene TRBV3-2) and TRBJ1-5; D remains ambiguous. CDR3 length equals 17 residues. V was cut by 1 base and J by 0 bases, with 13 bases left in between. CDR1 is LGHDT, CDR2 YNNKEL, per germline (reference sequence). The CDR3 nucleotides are TGTGCCAGCAGCCAAGGGGATAAGCGGGGTAGCAATCAGCCCCAGCATTTT. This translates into CASSQGDKRGSNQPQHF.

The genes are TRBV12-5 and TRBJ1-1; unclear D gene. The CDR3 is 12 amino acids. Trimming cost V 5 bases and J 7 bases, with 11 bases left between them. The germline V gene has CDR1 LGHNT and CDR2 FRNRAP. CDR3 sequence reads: CASGPLRFEAFF. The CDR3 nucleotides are TGTGCTAGTGGTCCCCTCAGGTTTGAAGCTTTCTTT.

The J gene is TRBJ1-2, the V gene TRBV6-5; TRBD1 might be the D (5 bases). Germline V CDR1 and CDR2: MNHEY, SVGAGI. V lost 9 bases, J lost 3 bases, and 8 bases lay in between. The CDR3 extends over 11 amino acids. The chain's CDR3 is CASLQDYGYTF. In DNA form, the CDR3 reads TGTGCCAGTCTACAGGACTATGGCTACACCTTC.

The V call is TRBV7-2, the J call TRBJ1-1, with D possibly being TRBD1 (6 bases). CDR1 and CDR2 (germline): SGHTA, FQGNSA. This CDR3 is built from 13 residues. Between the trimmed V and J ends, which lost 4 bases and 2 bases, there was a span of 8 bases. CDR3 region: CASSSRGNTEAFF. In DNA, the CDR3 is TGTGCCAGCAGCTCCAGGGGCAACACTGAAGCTTTCTTT.

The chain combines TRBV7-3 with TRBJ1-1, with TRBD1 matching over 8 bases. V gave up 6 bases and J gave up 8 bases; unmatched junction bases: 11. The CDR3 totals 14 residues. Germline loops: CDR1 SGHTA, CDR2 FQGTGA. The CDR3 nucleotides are TGTGCCAGCAGTTTGCAGGCCGGGACAGGCGAAGCTTTCTTT. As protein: CASSLQAGTGEAFF.

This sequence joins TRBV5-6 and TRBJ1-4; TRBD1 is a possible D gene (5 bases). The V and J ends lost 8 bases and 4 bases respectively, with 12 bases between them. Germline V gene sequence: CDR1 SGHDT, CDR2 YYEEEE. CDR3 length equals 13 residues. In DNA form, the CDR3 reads TGTGCCAGTATGGACACGCTTAATGAAAAACTGTTTTTT. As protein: CASMDTLNEKLFF.

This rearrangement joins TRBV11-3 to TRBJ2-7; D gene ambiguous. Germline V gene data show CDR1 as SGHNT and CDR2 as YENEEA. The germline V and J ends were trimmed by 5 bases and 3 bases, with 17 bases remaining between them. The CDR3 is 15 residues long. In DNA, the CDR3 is TGTGCCAGCAGCCCCCTCATTGTAGATGGCTACGAGCAGTACTTC. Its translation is CASSPLIVDGYEQYF.

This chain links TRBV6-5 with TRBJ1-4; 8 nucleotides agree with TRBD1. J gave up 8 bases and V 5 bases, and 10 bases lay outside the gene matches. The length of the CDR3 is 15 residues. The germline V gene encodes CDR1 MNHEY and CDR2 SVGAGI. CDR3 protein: CASSRGQGWEEKLFF. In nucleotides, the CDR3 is TGTGCCAGCAGTCGAGGACAGGGATGGGAAGAAAAACTGTTTTTT.

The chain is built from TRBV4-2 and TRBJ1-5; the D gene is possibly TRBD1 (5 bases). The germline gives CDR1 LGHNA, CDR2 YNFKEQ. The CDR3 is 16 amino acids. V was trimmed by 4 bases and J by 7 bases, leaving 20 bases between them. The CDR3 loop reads CASSPRQQNFRQPQHF. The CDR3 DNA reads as TGTGCCAGCAGCCCTCGACAGCAAAACTTCAGGCAGCCCCAGCATTTT.

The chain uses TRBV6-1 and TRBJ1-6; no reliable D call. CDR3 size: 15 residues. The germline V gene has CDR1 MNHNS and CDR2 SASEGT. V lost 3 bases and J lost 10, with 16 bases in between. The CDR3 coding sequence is TGTGCCAGCAGTGATCGTTTCGGGGTATGGTCACCCCTCCACTTT. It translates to CASSDRFGVWSPLHF.

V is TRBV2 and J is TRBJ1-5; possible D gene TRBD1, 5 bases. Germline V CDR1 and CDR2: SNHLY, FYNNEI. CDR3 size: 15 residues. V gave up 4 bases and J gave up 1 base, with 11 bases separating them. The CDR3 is CASSVSGLSNQPQHF. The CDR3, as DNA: TGTGCCAGCAGTGTATCAGGGTTGAGCAATCAGCCCCAGCATTTT.

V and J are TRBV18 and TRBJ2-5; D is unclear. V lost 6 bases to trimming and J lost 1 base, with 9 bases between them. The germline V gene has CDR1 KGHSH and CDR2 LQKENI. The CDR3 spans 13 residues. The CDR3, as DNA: TGTGCCAGCTCCCTCCAGGTCCAAGAGACCCAGTACTTC. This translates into CASSLQVQETQYF.

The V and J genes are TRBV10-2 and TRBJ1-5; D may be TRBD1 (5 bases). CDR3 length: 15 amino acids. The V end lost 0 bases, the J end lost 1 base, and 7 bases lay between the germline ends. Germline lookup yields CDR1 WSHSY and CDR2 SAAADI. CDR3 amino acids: CASSESGVSNQPQHF. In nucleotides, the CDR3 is TGCGCCAGCAGTGAGTCAGGGGTAAGCAATCAGCCCCAGCATTTT.

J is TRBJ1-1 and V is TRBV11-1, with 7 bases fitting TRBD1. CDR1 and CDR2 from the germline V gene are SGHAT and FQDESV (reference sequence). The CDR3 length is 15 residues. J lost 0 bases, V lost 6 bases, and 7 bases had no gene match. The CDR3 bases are TGTGCCAGCAGAGGGGGCCGACTTTTGAACACTGAAGCTTTCTTT. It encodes CASRGGRLLNTEAFF.

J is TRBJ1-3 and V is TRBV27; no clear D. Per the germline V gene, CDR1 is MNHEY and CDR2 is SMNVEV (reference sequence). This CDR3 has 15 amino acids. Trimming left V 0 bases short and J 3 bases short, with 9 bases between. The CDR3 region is CASSLSGALGNTIYF. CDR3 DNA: TGTGCCAGCAGTTTATCAGGAGCCCTTGGAAACACCATATATTTT.

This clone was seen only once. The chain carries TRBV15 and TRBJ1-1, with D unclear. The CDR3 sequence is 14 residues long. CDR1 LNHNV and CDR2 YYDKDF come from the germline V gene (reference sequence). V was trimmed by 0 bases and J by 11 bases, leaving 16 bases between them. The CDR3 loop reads CATSRDPGPSYAFF. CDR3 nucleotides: TGTGCCACCAGCAGAGATCCAGGTCCCTCGTATGCTTTCTTT.

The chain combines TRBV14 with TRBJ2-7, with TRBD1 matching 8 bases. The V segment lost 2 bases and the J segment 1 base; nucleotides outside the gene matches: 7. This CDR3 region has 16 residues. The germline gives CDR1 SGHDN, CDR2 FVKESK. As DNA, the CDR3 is TGTGCCAGCAGCCAAAAGCCGGGACAGGTTTCCTACGAGCAGTACTTC. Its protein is CASSQKPGQVSYEQYF.

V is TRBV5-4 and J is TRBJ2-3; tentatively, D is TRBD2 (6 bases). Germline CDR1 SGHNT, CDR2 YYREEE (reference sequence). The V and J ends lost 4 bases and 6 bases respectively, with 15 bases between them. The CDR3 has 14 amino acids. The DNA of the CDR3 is TGTGCCAGCAGCGGGAGGCAGGGATGGGATACGCAGTATTTT. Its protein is CASSGRQGWDTQYF.

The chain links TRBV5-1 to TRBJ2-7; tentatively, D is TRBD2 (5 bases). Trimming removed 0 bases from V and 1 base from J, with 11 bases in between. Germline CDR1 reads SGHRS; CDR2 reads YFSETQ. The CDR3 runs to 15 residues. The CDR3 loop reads CASSLAADSSYEQYF. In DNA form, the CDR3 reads TGCGCCAGCAGCTTGGCCGCGGACTCTTCCTACGAGCAGTACTTC. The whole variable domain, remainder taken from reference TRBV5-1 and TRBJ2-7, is KAGVTQTPRYLIKTRGQQVTLSCSPISGHRSVSWYQQTPGQGLQFLFEYFSETQRNKGNFPGRFSGRQFSNSRSEMNVSTLELGDSALYLCASSLAADSSYEQYFGPGTRLTVT.

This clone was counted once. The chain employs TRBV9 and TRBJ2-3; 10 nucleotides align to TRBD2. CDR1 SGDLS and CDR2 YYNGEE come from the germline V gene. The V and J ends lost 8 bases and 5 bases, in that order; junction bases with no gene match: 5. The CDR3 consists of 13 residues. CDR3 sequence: CASGSGREDTQYF. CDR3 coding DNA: TGTGCCAGTGGGAGCGGGAGGGAAGATACGCAGTATTTT.

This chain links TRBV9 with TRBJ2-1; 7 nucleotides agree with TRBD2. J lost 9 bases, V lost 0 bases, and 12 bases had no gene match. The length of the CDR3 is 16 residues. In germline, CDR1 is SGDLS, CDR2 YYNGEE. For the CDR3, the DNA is TGTGCCAGCAGCGTAGGTGACGGGACTAAGGCAATTGAGCAGTTCTTC. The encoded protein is CASSVGDGTKAIEQFF.

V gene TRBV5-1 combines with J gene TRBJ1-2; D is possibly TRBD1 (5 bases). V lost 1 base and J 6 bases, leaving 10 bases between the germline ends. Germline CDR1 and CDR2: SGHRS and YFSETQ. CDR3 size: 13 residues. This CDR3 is CASSLSGIDGYTF. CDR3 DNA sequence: TGCGCCAGCAGCTTGTCAGGGATCGATGGCTACACCTTC.

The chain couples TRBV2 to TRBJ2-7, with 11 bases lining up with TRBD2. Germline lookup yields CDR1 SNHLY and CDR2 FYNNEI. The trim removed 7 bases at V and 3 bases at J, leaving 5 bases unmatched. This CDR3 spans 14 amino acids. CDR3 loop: CASTEGTSGYEQYF. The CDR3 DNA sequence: TGTGCCAGCACCGAAGGGACTAGCGGCTACGAGCAGTACTTC.

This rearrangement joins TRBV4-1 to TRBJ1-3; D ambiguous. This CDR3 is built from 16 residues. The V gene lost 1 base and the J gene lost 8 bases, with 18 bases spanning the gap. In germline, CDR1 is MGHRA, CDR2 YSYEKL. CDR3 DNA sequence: TGCGCCAGCAGCCAAGTGAATCCCTCTCTCGGGGACACCATATATTTT. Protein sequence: CASSQVNPSLGDTIYF.

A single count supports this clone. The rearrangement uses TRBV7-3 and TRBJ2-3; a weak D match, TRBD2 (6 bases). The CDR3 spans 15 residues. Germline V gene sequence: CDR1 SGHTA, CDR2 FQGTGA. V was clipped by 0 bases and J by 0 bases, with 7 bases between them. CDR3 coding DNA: TGTGCCAGCAGCTTAACACGGGGGAGCACAGATACGCAGTATTTT. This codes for CASSLTRGSTDTQYF.

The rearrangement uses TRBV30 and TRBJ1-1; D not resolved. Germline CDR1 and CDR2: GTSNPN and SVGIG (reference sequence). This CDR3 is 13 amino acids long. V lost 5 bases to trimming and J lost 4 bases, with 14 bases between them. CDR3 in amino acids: CAWGGPRGTEAFF. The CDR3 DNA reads TGTGCCTGGGGCGGACCGCGGGGCACTGAAGCTTTCTTT. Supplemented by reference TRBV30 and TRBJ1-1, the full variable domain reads SQTIHQWPATLVQPVGSPLSLECTVEGTSNPNLYWYRQAAGRGLQLLFYSVGIGQISSEVPQNLSASRPQDRQFILSSKKLLLSDSGFYLCAWGGPRGTEAFFGQGTRLTVV.

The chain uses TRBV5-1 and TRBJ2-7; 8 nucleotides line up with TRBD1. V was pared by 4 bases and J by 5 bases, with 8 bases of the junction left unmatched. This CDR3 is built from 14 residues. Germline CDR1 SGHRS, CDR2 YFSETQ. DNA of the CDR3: TGCGCCAGCAGCCGTACGACAGGGGACCACGAGCAGTACTTC. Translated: CASSRTTGDHEQYF.

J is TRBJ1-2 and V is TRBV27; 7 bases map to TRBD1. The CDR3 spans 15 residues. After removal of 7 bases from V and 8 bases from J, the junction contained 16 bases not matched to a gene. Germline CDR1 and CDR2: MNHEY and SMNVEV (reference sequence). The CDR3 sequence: CASISRGRGRGGYTF. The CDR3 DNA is TGTGCCAGCATCTCTAGGGGTAGGGGGCGCGGAGGCTACACCTTC.

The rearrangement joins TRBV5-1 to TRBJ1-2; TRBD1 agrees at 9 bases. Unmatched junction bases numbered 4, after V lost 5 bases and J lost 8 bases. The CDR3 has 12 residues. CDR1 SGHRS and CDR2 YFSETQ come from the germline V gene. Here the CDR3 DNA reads TGCGCCAGCAGTCGGGACAGGGAAGGCTACACCTTC. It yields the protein CASSRDREGYTF.

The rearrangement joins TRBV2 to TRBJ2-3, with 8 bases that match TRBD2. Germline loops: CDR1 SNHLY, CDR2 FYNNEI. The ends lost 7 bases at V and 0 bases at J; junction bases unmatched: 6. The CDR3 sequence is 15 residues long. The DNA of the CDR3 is TGTGCCAGCATCCTACTAGCGGCTAGCACAGATACGCAGTATTTT. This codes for CASILLAASTDTQYF.